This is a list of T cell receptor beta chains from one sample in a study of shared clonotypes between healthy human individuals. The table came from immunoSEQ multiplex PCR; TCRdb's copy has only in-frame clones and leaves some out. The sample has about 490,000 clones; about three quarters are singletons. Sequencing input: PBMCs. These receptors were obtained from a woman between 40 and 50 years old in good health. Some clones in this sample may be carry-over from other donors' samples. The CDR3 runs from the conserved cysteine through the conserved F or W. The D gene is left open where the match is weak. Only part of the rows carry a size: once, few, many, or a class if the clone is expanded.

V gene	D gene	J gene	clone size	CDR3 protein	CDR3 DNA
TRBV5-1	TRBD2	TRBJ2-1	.	CASTPGGGYNEQFF	TGCGCCAGCACCCCGGGAGGGGGTTACAATGAGCAGTTCTTC
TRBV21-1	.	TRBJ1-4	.	CASSKALADRNEKLFF	TGTGCCAGCAGCAAAGCGCTCGCGGACCGTAATGAAAAACTGTTTTTT
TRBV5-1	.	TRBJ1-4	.	CASSLVSGDEKLFF	TGCGCCAGCAGCTTGGTGTCTGGGGATGAAAAACTGTTTTTT
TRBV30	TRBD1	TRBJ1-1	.	CAWSRPGQGWFTEAFF	TGTGCCTGGAGCCGACCGGGACAGGGGTGGTTCACTGAAGCTTTCTTT
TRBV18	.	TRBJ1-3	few	CASSPRELVSGNTIYF	TGTGCCAGCTCACCAAGAGAGTTGGTCTCTGGAAACACCATATATTTT
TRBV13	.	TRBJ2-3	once	CASGKSGRGDTQYF	TGTGCCAGCGGGAAATCAGGGCGCGGGGATACGCAGTATTTT
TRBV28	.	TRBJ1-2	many	CAGMAGTYGYTF	TGTGCCGGGATGGCGGGAACCTATGGCTACACCTTC
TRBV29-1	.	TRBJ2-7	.	CSVERRSGDEQYF	TGCAGCGTTGAACGGAGGAGTGGGGACGAGCAGTACTTC
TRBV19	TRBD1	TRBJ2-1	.	CASSIGGDRGLWSEQFF	TGTGCCAGTAGTATAGGGGGGGACAGGGGACTATGGAGTGAGCAGTTCTTC
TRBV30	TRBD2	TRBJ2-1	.	CAWGAAGGYNEQFF	TGTGCCTGGGGGGCGGCGGGAGGCTACAATGAGCAGTTCTTC
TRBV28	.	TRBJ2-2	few	CASSLGRWAGNTGELFF	TGTGCCAGCAGTTTGGGACGGTGGGCGGGTAACACCGGGGAGCTGTTTTTT
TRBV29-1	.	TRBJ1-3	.	CSVEPRTNRNTIYF	TGCAGCGTTGAACCCCGGACAAACAGAAACACCATATATTTT
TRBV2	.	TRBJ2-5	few	CASSERQGRETQYF	TGTGCCAGCAGTGAAAGGCAGGGGCGAGAGACCCAGTACTTC
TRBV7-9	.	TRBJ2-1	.	CASSFPGRGEQFF	TGTGCCAGCAGCTTTCCCGGGCGAGGTGAGCAGTTCTTC
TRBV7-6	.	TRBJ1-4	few	CASSLHPTNEKLFF	TGTGCCAGCAGCTTACACCCAACTAATGAAAAACTGTTTTTT
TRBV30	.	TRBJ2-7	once	CAWSSIYEQYF	TGTGCCTGGAGTTCTATCTACGAGCAGTACTTC
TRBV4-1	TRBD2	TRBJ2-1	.	CASSRKIAGGTQDEQFF	TGCGCCAGCAGCCGTAAAATCGCGGGAGGTACCCAGGATGAGCAGTTCTTC
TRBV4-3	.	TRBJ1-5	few	CASSQASSNQPQHF	TGCGCCAGCAGCCAAGCTTCGAGCAATCAGCCCCAGCATTTT
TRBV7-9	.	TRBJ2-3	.	CASSLGVAVDTDTQYF	TGTGCCAGCAGCTTAGGTGTGGCTGTTGACACAGATACGCAGTATTTT
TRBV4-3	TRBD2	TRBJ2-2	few	CASSQDWGSGSSGELFF	TGCGCCAGCAGCCAAGATTGGGGTAGCGGGAGTTCCGGGGAGCTGTTTTTT
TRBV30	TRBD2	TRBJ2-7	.	CAWMGTSGRVDEQYF	TGTGCCTGGATGGGGACTAGCGGGAGAGTCGACGAGCAGTACTTC
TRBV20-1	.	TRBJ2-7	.	CSATKGDKQYF	TGCAGTGCAACGAAGGGGGACAAGCAGTACTTC
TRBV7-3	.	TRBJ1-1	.	CASSLMARGNTEAFF	TGTGCCAGCAGCCTTATGGCCCGGGGGAACACTGAAGCTTTCTTT
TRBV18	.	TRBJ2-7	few	CASSPSARSYEQYF	TGTGCCAGCTCACCGTCAGCCAGGAGCTACGAGCAGTACTTC
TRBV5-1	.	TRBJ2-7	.	CASSPPGSRKYEQYF	TGCGCCAGCAGCCCGCCGGGATCGAGAAAATACGAGCAGTACTTC
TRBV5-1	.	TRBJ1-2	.	CASSLADSRYGYTF	TGCGCCAGCAGCTTGGCGGACAGCCGCTATGGCTACACCTTC
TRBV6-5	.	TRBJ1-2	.	CASSYSQGYGYTF	TGTGCCAGCAGTTACTCCCAGGGTTATGGCTACACCTTC
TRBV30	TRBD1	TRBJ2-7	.	CACIPGTGDSYEQYF	TGTGCCTGTATCCCCGGGACAGGGGACAGCTACGAGCAGTACTTC
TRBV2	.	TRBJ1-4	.	CASSSGGGLFF	TGTGCCAGCAGTTCCGGTGGGGGACTGTTTTTT
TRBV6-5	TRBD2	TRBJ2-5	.	CASSYSFPGGGETQYF	TGTGCCAGCAGTTACTCGTTTCCGGGAGGGGGAGAGACCCAGTACTTC
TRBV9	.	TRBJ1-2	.	CASSLDRSVGGYTF	TGTGCCAGCAGCCTTGACCGGTCAGTGGGTGGCTACACCTTC
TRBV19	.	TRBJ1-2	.	CASRMGGSYGYTF	TGTGCCAGTAGGATGGGGGGAAGCTATGGCTACACCTTC
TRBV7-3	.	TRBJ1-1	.	CASSLTRTSLNTEAFF	TGTGCCAGCAGCTTAACTCGTACAAGTTTGAACACTGAAGCTTTCTTT
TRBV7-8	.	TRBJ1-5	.	CASSLVRTGRINQPQHF	TGTGCCAGCAGCTTAGTCCGCACAGGGAGGATTAACCAGCCCCAGCATTTT
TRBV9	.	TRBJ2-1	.	CASSVGGTVGQFF	TGTGCCAGCAGCGTAGGGGGTACCGTGGGGCAGTTCTTC
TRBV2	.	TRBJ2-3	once	CASSEVVADTQYF	TGTGCCAGCAGTGAAGTGGTGGCAGATACGCAGTATTTT
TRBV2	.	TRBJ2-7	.	CASSAVTGHYEQYF	TGTGCCAGCAGTGCGGTAACGGGCCACTACGAGCAGTACTTC
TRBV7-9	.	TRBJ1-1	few	CASSLVIVGTEAFF	TGTGCCAGCAGCTTAGTCATCGTAGGAACTGAAGCTTTCTTT
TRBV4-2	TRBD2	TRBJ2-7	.	CASSQDPHGLAGLSYEQYF	TGTGCCAGCAGCCAAGATCCCCACGGACTAGCGGGCCTCTCCTACGAGCAGTACTTC
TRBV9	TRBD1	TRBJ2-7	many	CASSVEGTGSYEQYF	TGTGCCAGCAGCGTAGAAGGGACAGGGTCCTACGAGCAGTACTTC
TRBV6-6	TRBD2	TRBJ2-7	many	CASSFTLAGEQYF	TGTGCCAGCAGTTTCACCCTAGCGGGGGAGCAGTACTTC
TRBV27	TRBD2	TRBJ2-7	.	CASSLRASGRAIF	TGTGCCAGCAGTTTAAGGGCTAGCGGGAGGGCCATCTTC
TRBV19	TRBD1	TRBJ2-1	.	CASKRQGANEQFF	TGTGCCAGTAAAAGACAGGGGGCCAATGAGCAGTTCTTC
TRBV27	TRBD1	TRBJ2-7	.	CASSLSTGSEYEQYF	TGTGCCAGCAGTTTATCGACAGGGTCGGAATACGAGCAGTACTTC
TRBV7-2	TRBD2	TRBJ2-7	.	CASSLLAGEAYEQYF	TGTGCCAGCAGCTTATTGGCGGGGGAAGCCTACGAGCAGTACTTC
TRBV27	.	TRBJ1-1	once	CASSLRTANTEAFF	TGTGCCAGCAGTTTGAGGACAGCTAACACTGAAGCTTTCTTT